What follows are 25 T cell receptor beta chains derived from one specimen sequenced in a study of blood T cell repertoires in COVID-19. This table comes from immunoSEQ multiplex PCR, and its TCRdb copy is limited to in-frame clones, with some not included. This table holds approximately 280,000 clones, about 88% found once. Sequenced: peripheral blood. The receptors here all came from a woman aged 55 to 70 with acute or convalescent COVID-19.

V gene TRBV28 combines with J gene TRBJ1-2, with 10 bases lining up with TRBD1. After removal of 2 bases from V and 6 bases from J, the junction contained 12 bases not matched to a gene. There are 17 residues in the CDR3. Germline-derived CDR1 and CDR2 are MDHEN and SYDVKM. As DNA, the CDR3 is TGTGCCAGCAGTTTACGTTTTCGGGACAGGGGACCAGATGGCTACACCTTC. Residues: CASSLRFRDRGPDGYTF.

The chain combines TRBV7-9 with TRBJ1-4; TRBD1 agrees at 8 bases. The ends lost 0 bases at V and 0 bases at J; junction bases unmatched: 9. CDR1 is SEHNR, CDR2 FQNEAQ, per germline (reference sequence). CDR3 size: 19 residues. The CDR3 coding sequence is TGTGCCAGCAGCTTAGCTTTTGGGACAGGACAGGCAACTAATGAAAAACTGTTTTTT. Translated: CASSLAFGTGQATNEKLFF. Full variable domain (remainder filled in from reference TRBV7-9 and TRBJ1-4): DTGVSQNPRHKITKRGQNVTFRCDPISEHNRLYWYRQTLGQGPEFLTYFQNEAQLEKSRLLSDRFSAERPKGSFSTLEIQRTEQGDSAMYLCASSLAFGTGQATNEKLFFGSGTQLSVL.

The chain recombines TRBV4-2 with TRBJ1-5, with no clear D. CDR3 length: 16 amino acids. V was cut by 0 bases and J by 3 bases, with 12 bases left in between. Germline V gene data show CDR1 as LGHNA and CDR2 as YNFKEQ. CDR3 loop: CASSQEAGLDNQPQHF. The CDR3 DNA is TGTGCCAGCAGCCAAGAGGCCGGGTTGGACAATCAGCCCCAGCATTTT.

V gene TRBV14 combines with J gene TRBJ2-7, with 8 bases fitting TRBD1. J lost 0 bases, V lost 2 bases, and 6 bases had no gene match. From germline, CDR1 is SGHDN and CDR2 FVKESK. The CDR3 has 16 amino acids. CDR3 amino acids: CASSQPLGQGSYEQYF. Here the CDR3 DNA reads TGTGCCAGCAGCCAACCCCTCGGACAGGGCTCCTACGAGCAGTACTTC.

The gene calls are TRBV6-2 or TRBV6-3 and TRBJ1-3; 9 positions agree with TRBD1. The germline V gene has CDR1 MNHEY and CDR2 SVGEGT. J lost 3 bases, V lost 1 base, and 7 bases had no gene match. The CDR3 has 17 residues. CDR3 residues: CASSYFTGGASGNTIYF. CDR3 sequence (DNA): TGTGCCAGCAGTTACTTTACAGGGGGCGCAAGTGGAAACACCATATATTTT.

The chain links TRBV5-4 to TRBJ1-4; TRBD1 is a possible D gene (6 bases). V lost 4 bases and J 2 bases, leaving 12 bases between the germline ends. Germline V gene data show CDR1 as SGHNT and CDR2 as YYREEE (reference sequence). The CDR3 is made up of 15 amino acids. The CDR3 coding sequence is TGTGCCAGCAGCCATTCGACAGGCACTAATGAAAAACTGTTTTTT. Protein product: CASSHSTGTNEKLFF.

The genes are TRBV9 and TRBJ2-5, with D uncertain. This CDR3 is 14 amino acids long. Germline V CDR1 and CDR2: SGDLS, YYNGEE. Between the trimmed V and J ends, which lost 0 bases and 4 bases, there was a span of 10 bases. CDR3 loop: CASSVAGQAETQYF. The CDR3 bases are TGTGCCAGCAGCGTAGCTGGGCAGGCAGAGACCCAGTACTTC.

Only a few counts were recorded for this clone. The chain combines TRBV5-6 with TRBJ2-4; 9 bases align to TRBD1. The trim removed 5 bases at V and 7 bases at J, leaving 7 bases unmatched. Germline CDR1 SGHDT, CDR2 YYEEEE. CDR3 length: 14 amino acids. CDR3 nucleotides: TGTGCCAGCAGTTCGGGACAGGGAGGGAACATTCAGTACTTC. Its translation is CASSSGQGGNIQYF.

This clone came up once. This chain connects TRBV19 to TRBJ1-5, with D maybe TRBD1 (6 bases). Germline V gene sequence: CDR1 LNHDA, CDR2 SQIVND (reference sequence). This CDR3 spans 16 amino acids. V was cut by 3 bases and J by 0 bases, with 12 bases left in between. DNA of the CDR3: TGTGCCAGTAGTATGGACAGCTTTTATAGCAATCAGCCCCAGCATTTT. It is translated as CASSMDSFYSNQPQHF.

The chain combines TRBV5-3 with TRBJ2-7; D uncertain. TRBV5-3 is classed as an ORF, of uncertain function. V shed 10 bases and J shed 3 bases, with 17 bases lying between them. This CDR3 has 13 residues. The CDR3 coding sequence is TGTGCCTCCGTGCGTCGCCGAGGCTACGAGCAGTACTTC. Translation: CASVRRRGYEQYF.

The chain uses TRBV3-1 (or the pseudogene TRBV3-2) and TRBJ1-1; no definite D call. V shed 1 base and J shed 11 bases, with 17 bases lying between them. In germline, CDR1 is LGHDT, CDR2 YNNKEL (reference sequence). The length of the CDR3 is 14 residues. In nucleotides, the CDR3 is TGTGCCAGCAGCCAAGCCCTGACCGACTTCGGTGCTTTCTTT. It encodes CASSQALTDFGAFF.

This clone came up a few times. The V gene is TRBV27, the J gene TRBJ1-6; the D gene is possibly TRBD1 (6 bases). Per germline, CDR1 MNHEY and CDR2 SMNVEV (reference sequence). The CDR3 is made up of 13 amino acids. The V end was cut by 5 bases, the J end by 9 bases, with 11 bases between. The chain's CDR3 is CASSAHRVSPLHF. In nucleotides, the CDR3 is TGTGCCAGCAGTGCGCACAGGGTTTCACCCCTCCACTTT.

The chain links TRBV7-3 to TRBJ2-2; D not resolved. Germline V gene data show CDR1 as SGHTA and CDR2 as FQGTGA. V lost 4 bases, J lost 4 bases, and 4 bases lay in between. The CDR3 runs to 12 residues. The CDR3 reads CASSYGTGELFF. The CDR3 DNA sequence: TGTGCCAGCAGCTACGGCACCGGGGAGCTGTTTTTT.

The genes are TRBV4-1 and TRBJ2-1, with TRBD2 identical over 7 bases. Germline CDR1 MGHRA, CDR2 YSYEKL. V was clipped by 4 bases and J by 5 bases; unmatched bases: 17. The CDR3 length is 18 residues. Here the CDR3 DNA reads TGCGCCAGCAGCCCGCTGGGCAGCGGGACCACCCAGGACAATGAGCAGTTCTTC. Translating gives CASSPLGSGTTQDNEQFF.

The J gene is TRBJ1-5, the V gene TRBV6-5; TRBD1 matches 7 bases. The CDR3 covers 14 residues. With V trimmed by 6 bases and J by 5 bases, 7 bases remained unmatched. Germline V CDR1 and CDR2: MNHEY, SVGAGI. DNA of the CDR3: TGTGCCAGCAGCCGACAGGGTCCCGATCAGCCCCAGCATTTT. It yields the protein CASSRQGPDQPQHF.

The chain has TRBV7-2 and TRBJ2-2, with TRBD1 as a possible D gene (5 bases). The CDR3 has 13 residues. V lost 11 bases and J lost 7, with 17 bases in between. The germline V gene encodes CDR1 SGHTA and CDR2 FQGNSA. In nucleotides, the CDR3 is TGTGCCGACCGGACAATTTCGAACGGGGAGCTGTTTTTT. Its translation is CADRTISNGELFF. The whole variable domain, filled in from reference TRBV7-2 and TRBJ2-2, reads GAGVSQSPSNKVTEKGKDVELRCDPISGHTALYWYRQSLGQGLEFLIYFQGNSAPDKSGLPSDRFSAERTGGSVSTLTIQRTQQEDSAVYLCADRTISNGELFFGEGSRLTVL.

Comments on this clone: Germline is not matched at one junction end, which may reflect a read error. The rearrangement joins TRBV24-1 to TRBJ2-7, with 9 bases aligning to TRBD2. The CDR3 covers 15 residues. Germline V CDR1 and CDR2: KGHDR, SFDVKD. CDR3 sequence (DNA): TGTGCCACCAGTGGCGGGGGGGCTGCCTCCTCCGAGCAGTACTTC. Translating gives CATSGGGAASSEQYF.

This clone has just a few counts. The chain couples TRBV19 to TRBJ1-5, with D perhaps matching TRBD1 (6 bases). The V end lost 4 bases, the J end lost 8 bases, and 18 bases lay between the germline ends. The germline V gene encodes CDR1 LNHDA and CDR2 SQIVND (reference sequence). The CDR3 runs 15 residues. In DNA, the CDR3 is TGTGCCAGTAGTACGACAGGCCCTGGCGGAGAGCCCCAGCATTTT. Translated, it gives CASSTTGPGGEPQHF.

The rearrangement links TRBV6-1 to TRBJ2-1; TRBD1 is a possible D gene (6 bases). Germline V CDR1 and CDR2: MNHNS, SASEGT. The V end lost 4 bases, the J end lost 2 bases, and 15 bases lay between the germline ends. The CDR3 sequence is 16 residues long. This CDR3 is CASSASGQGPYNEQFF. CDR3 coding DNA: TGTGCCAGCAGTGCCTCCGGGCAGGGGCCCTACAATGAGCAGTTCTTC.

The chain's CDR3 is CASSLGSGLDTEAFF. In DNA form, the CDR3 reads TGTGCCAGCAGCTTAGGGTCAGGCCTCGACACTGAAGCTTTCTTT. The V and J genes are TRBV7-6 and TRBJ1-1; D unresolved. The CDR3 sequence is 15 residues long. Trimming cost V 1 base and J 3 bases, with 12 bases left between them. CDR1 is SGHVS and CDR2 is FNYEAQ in the germline V gene.

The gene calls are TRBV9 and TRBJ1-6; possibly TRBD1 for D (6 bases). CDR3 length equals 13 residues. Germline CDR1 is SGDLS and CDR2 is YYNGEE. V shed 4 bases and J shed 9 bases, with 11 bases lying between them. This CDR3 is CASSPGQISPLHF. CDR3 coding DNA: TGTGCCAGCAGCCCCGGACAGATTTCACCCCTCCACTTT.

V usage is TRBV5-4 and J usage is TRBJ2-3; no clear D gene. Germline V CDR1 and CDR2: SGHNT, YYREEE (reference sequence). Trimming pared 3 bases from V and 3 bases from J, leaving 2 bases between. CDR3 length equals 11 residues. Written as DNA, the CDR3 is TGTGCCAGCAGCTCTACAGATACGCAGTATTTT. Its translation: CASSSTDTQYF.

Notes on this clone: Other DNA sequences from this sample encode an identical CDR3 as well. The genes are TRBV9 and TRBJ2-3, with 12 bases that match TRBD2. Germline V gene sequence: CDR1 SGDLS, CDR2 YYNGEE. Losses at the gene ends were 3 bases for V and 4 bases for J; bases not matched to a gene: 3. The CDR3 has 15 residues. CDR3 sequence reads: CASSATSGSPDTQYF. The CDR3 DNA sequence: TGTGCCAGCAGCGCGACTAGCGGGAGTCCAGATACGCAGTATTTT.

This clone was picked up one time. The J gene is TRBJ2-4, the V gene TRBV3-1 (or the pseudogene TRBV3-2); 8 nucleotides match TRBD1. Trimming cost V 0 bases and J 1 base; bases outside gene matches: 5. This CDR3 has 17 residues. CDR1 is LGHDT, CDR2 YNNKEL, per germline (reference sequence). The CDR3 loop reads CASSQEWQGAAKNIQYF. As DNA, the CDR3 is TGTGCCAGCAGCCAAGAGTGGCAGGGGGCCGCCAAAAACATTCAGTACTTC.

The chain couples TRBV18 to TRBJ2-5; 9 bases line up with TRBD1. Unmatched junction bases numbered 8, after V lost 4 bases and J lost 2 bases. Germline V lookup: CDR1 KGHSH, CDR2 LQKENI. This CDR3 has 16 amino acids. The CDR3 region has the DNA TGTGCCAGCTCACTCTTCCAAGGACAGGGGCAAGAGACCCAGTACTTC. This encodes CASSLFQGQGQETQYF.